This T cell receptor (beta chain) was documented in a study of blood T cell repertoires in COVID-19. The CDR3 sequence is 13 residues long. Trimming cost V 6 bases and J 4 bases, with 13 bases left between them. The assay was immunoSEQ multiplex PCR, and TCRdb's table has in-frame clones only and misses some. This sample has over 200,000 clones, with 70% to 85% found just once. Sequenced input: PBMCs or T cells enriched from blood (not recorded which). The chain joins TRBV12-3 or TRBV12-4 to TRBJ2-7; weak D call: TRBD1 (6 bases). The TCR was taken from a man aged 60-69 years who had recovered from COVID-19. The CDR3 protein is CASSIQDRYEQYF. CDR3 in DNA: TGTGCCAGCAGCATCCAGGACAGATACGAGCAGTACTTC.